This TCR beta chain is drawn from a study of OX40 agonist ivuxolimab in advanced cancers. At the level of the study: Ivuxolimab was administered intravenously to patients at 0.01 to 10 mg/kg every 2 weeks.

Germline V CDR1 and CDR2: MGHRA, YSYEKL. This CDR3 is 15 amino acids long. The V end was cut by 0 bases, the J end by 0 bases, with 5 bases between. Only in-frame clones appear in the TCRdb table, and some are missing; sequencing was by immunoSEQ multiplex PCR. The table includes 55,000 to 70,000 clones, over 75% detected once. This clonotype was sampled from an adult with an advanced solid tumor such as melanoma, head and neck, liver or kidney cancer. This chain connects TRBV4-1 to TRBJ2-2; D gene uncertain. The source was CD4+ or CD8+ T cells sorted from blood, collected in a trial of the OX40 agonist ivuxolimab. CDR3 DNA: TGCGCCAGCAGCCAAGAATCGGCGAACACCGGGGAGCTGTTTTTT. Encoded protein: CASSQESANTGELFF.